The entry below gives a single TCR beta chain sequence along with its context. The data are from a study of blood T cell repertoires in COVID-19. Across the whole study: Material from acute and convalescent COVID-19 was sourced from the United States, Italy and Spain. In each case, the material was cDNA or gDNA derived from T cells, B-cell-depleted T cells, or PBMCs.

Per the study methods: Quantification of nucleated cells was approximated via reference gene primer amplification. Sequencing used immunoSEQ multiplex PCR; TCRdb keeps in-frame clones, though not all of them. For V, J and clone size, that table is used; D and trimming come from the DNA. Of fewer than 85,000 clones listed, around 90% are singletons. The CDR3 is made up of 15 amino acids. Germline CDR1 reads MNHEY; CDR2 reads SMNVEV (reference sequence). The V and J ends lost 3 bases and 6 bases respectively, with 15 bases between them. The receptor was derived from a human donor in a cohort sampled during active COVID-19. V is TRBV27 and J is TRBJ1-5; TRBD1 might be the D (6 bases). The specimen sequenced was peripheral blood. CDR3 nucleotide sequence: TGTGCCAGCAGTTTTAAGGGCGGGGGCGGTCAGCCCCAGCATTTT. Translating it yields CASSFKGGGGQPQHF.